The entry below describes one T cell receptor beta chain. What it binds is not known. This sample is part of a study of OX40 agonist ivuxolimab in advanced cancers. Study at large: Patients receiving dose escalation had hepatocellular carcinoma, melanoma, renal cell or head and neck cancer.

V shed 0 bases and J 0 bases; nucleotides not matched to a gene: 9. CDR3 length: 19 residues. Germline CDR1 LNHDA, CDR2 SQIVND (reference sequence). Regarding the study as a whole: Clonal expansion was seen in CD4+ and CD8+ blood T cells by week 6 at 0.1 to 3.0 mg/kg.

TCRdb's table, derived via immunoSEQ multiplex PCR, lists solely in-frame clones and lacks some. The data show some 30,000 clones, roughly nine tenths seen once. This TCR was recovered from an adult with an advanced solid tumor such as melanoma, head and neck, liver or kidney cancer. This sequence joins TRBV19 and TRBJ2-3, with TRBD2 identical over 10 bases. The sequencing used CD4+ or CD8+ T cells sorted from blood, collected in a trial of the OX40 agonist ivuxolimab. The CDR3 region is CASSIEPRSSGRSTDTQYF. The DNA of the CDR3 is TGTGCCAGTAGTATAGAACCGAGATCTAGCGGGAGAAGCACAGATACGCAGTATTTT.